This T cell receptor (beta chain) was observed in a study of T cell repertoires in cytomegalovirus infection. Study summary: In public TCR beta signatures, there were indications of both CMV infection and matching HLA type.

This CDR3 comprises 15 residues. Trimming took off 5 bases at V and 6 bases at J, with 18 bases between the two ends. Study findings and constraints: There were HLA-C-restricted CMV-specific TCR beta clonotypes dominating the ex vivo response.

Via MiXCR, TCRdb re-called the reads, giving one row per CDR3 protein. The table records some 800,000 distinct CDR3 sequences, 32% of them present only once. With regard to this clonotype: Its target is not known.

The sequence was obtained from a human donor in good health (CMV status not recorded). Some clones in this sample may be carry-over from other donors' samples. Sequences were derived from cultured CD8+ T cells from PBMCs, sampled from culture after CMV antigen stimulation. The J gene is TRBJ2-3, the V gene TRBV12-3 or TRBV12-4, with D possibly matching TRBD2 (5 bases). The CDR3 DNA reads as TGTGCCAGCAGTAGAGAGAGGGAAGGGAGTGATACGCAGTATTTT. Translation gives CASSREREGSDTQYF.